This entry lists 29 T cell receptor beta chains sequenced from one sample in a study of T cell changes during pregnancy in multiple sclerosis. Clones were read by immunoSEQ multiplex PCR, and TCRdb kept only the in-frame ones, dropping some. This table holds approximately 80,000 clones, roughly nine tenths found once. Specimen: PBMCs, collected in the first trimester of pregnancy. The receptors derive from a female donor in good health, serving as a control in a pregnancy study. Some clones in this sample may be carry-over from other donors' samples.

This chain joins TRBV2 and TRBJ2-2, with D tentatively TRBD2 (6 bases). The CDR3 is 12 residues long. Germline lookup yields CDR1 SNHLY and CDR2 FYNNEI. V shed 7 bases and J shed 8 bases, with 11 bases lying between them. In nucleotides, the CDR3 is TGTGCCAGCACCTTGGCGGGGGGGGAGCTGTTTTTT. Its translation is CASTLAGGELFF.

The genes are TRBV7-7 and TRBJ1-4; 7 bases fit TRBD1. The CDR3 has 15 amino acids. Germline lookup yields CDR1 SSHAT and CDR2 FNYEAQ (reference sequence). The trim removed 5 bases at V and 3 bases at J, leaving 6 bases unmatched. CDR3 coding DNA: TGTGCCAGCAGCCTGTCAGGGGGATCTAATGAAAAACTGTTTTTT. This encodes CASSLSGGSNEKLFF.

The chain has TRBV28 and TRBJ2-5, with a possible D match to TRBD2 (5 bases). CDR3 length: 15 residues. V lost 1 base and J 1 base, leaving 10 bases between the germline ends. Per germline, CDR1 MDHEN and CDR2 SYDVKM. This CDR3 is CASSLFQEVQETQYF. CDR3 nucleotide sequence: TGTGCCAGCAGTTTATTCCAGGAGGTCCAAGAGACCCAGTACTTC.

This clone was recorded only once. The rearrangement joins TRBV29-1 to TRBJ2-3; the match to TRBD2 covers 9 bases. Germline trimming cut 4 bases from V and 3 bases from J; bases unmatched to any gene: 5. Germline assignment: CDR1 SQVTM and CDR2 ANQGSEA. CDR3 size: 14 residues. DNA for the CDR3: TGCAGCGTTGGGCCTAGCGGGACGACAGATACGCAGTATTTT. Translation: CSVGPSGTTDTQYF.

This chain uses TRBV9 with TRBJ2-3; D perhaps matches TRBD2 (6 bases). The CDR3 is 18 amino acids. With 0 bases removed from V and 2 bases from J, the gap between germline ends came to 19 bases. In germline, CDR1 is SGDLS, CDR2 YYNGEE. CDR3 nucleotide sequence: TGTGCCAGCAGCGTAGAATCGACTAGGAGGGATTTCACAGATACGCAGTATTTT. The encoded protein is CASSVESTRRDFTDTQYF. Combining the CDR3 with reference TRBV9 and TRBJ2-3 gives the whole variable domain DSGVTQTPKHLITATGQRVTLRCSPRSGDLSVYWYQQSLDQGLQFLIQYYNGEERAKGNILERFSAQQFPDLHSELNLSSLELGDSALYFCASSVESTRRDFTDTQYFGPGTRLTVL.

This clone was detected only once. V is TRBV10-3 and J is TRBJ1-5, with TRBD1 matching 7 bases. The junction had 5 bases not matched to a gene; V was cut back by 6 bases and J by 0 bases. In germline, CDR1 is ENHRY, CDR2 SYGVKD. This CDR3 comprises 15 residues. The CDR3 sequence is CAISQGTVSNQPQHF. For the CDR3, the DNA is TGTGCCATCAGCCAAGGGACAGTTAGCAATCAGCCCCAGCATTTT.

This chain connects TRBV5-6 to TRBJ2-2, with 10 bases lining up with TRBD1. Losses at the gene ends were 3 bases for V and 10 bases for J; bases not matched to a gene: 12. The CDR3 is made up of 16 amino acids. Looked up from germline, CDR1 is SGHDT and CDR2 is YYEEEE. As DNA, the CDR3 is TGTGCCAGCAGCTCGCCCGGACAGGGGGGCTATGAGGAGCTGTTTTTT. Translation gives CASSSPGQGGYEELFF.

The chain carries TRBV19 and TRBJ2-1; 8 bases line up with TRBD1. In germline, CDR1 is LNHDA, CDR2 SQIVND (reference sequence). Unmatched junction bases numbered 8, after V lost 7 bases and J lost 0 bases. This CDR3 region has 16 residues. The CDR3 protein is CASNPSGTGSYNEQFF. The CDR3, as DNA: TGTGCCAGTAATCCGTCCGGGACAGGCTCCTACAATGAGCAGTTCTTC.

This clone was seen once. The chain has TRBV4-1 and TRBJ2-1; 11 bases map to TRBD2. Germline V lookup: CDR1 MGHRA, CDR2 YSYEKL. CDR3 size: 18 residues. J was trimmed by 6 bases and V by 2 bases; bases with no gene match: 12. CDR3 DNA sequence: TGCGCCAGCAGCCAACATAGCGGGAGGGGCACCAGAAGCAATGAGCAGTTCTTC. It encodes CASSQHSGRGTRSNEQFF.

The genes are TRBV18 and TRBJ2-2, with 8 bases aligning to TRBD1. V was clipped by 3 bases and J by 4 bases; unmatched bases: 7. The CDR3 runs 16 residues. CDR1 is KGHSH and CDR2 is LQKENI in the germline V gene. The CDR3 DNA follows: TGTGCCAGCTCACCGTCCGGGACAGGAGTCACCGGGGAGCTGTTTTTT. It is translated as CASSPSGTGVTGELFF.

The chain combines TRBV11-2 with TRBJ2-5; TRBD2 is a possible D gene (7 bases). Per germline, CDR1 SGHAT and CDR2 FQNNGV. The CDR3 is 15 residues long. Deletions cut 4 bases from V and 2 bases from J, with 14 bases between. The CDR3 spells CASSSRGGRQETQYF. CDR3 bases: TGTGCCAGCAGCTCGAGGGGGGGGAGGCAAGAGACCCAGTACTTC.

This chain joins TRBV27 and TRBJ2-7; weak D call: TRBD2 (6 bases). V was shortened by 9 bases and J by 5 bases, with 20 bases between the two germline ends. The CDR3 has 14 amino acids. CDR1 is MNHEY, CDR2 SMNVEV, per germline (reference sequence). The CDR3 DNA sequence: TGTGCCAGTCGTAGCGGATCCCGCAGGGACGAGCAGTACTTC. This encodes CASRSGSRRDEQYF.

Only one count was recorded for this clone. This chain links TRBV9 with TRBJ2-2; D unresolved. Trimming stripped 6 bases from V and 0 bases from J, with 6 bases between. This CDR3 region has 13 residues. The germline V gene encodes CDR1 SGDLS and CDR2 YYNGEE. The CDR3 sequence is CASMAPNTGELFF. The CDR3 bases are TGTGCCAGCATGGCACCGAACACCGGGGAGCTGTTTTTT.

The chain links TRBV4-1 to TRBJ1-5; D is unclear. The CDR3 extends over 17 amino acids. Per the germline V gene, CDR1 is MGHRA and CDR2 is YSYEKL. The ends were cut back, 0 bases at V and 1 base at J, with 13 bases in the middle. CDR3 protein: CASSQDWPTYSNQPQHF. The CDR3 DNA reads TGCGCCAGCAGCCAAGATTGGCCGACATACAGCAATCAGCCCCAGCATTTT.

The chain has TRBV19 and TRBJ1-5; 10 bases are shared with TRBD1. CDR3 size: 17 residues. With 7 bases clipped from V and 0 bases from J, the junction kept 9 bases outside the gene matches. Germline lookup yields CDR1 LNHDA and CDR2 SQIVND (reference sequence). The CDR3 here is CASTTDRGFLSNQPQHF. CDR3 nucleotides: TGTGCCAGTACCACGGACAGGGGGTTCCTTAGCAATCAGCCCCAGCATTTT.

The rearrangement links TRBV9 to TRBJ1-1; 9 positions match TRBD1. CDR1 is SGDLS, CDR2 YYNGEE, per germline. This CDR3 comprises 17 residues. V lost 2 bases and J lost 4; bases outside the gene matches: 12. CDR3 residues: CASSVDYLDRGSTEAFF. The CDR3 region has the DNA TGTGCCAGCAGCGTCGATTACCTAGACAGGGGGAGCACTGAAGCTTTCTTT.

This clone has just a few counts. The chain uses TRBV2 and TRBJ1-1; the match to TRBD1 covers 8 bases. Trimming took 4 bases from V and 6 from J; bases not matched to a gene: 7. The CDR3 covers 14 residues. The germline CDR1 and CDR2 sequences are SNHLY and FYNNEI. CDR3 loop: CASSGNRGSSEAFF. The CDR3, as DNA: TGTGCCAGCAGTGGAAACAGGGGGTCATCTGAAGCTTTCTTT.

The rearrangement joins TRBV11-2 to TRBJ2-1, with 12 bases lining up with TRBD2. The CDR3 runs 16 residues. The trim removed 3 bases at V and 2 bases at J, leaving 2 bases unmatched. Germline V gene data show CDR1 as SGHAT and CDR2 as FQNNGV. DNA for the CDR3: TGTGCCAGCAGCTTTCTAGCGGGAGGGACCTACAATGAGCAGTTCTTC. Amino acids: CASSFLAGGTYNEQFF.

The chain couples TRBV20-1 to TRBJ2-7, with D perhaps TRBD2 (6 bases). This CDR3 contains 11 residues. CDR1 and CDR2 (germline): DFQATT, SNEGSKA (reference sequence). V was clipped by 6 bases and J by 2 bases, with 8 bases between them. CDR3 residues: CSAPGAYEQYF. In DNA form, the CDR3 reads TGCAGTGCCCCGGGGGCCTACGAGCAGTACTTC.

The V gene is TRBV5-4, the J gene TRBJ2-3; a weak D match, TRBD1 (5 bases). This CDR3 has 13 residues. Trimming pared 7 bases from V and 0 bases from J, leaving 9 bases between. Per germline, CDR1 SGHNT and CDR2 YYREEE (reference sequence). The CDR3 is CASGATSTDTQYF. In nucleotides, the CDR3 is TGTGCCAGCGGGGCGACTAGCACAGATACGCAGTATTTT.

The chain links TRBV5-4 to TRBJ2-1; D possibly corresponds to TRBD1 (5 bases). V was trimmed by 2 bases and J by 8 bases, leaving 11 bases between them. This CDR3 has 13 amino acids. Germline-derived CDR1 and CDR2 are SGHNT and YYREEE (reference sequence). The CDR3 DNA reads TGTGCCAGCAGCTTTAAGGTAGGGGATGAGCAGTTCTTC. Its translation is CASSFKVGDEQFF.

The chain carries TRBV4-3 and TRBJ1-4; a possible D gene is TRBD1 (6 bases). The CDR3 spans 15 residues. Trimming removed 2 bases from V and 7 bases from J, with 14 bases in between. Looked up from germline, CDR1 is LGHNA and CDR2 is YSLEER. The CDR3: CASSQLYRESEKLFF. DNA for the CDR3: TGCGCCAGCAGCCAATTGTACAGGGAGAGTGAAAAACTGTTTTTT.

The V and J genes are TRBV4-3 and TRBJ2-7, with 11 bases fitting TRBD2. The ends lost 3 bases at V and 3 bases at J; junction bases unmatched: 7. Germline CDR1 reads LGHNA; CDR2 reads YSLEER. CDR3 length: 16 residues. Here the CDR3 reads CASSQRLAGGYYEQYF. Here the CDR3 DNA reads TGCGCCAGCAGCCAGAGGCTAGCGGGGGGTTACTACGAGCAGTACTTC.

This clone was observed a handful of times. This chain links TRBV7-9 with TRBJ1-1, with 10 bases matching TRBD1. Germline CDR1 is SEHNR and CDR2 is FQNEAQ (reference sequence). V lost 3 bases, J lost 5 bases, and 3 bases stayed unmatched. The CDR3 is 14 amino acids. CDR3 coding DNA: TGTGCCAGCAGCTTTGACAGGGGGCTGACTGAAGCTTTCTTT. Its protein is CASSFDRGLTEAFF. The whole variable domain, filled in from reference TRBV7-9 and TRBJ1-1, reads DTGVSQNPRHKITKRGQNVTFRCDPISEHNRLYWYRQTLGQGPEFLTYFQNEAQLEKSRLLSDRFSAERPKGSFSTLEIQRTEQGDSAMYLCASSFDRGLTEAFFGQGTRLTVV.

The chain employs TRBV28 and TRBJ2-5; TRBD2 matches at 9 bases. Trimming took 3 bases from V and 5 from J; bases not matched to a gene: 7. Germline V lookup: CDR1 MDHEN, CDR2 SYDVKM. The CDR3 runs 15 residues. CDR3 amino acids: CASSLGSGGSETQYF. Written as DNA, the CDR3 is TGTGCCAGCAGTTTGGGTAGCGGGGGTAGTGAGACCCAGTACTTC.

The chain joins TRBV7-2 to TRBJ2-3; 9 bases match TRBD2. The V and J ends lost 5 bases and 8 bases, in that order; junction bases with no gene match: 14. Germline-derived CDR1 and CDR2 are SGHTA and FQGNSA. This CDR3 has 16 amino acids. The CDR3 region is CASSPGPGLAKGTQYF. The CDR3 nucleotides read TGTGCCAGCAGCCCGGGGCCGGGACTAGCCAAGGGTACGCAGTATTTT.

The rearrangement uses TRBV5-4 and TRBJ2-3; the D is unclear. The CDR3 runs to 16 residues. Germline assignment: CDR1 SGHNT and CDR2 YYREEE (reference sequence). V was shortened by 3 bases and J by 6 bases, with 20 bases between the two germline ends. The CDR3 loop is CASSSSELLSADTQYF. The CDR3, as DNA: TGTGCCAGCAGCTCTTCAGAGTTACTATCGGCCGATACGCAGTATTTT.

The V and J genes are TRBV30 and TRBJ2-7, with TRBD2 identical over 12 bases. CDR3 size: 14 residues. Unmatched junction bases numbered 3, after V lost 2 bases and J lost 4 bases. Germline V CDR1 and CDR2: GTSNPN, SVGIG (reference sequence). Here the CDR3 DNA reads TGTGCCTGGAGTACCCTAGCGGGAGGGTACGAGCAGTACTTC. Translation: CAWSTLAGGYEQYF.

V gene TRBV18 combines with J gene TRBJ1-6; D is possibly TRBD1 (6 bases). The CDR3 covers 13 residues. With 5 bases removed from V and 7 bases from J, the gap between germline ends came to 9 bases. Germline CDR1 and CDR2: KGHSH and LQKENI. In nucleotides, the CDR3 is TGTGCCAGCTCAATCACAGGGAATTCACCCCTCCACTTT. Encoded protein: CASSITGNSPLHF.